Below are 23 T cell receptor beta chains sequenced from a single sample in a study of blood T cells in healthy people across ages. For the second PCR, which ran for about 7 to 12 cycles, a sample-barcoded 5' primer and a J-beta primer mix were used. TCRdb independently ran MiXCR on the 5' RACE reads; one entry per CDR3 protein. The repertoire includes about 1.6 million distinct CDR3 sequences, 30% to 40% of them detected once, and around 11% sits in the top ten. The source material was blood. The source of these receptors is a woman in her 30s in good health.

Turning to this clonotype: A much larger clone is a single base away; this may be a read error. The chain employs TRBV29-1 and TRBJ2-1; TRBD2 might be the D (6 bases). Gene TRBJ2-7 matches the end of the DNA better, so the J call may be wrong. Germline CDR1 reads SQVTM; CDR2 reads ANQGSEA. The CDR3 length is 13 residues. The CDR3 here is CSVVGSSYNEQYF. CDR3 DNA sequence: TGCAGCGTTGTCGGGAGCTCCTACAATGAGCAGTACTTC.

The chain recombines TRBV5-1 with TRBJ2-7, with 9 bases identical to TRBD2. Germline V CDR1 and CDR2: SGHRS, YFSETQ. Trimming cost V 4 bases and J 5 bases; bases outside gene matches: 7. The CDR3 runs to 14 residues. DNA of the CDR3: TGCGCCAGCAGCCCAGGACTAGCGCCACACGAGCAGTACTTC. Residues: CASSPGLAPHEQYF.

V and J are TRBV27 and TRBJ2-3; D gene uncertain. Trimming removed 5 bases from V and 2 bases from J, with 14 bases in between. The CDR3 contains 15 residues. Per the germline V gene, CDR1 is MNHEY and CDR2 is SMNVEV (reference sequence). This CDR3 reads CASSRWISSTDTQYF. The CDR3 DNA follows: TGTGCCAGCAGTCGTTGGATTAGCTCCACAGATACGCAGTATTTT.

The rearrangement links TRBV28 to TRBJ1-5; 7 bases align to TRBD1. With V trimmed by 7 bases and J by 1 base, 7 bases remained unmatched. Germline lookup yields CDR1 MDHEN and CDR2 SYDVKM. This CDR3 spans 15 amino acids. CDR3 sequence: CASNPNRGSNQPQHF. As DNA, the CDR3 is TGTGCCAGCAATCCAAACAGGGGAAGCAATCAGCCCCAGCATTTT.

In DNA form, the CDR3 reads TGCGCCAGCAGCTTTTCCCTAGCGGGGGGGCGCTACGAGCAGTACTTC. It specifies CASSFSLAGGRYEQYF. The rearrangement links TRBV5-1 to TRBJ2-7; 12 bases are shared with TRBD2. Germline V lookup: CDR1 SGHRS, CDR2 YFSETQ. V trimming: 2 bases; J trimming: 3 bases; junction bases outside the gene matches: 6. The CDR3 contains 16 residues.

The table lists this clonotype with a few counts. The chain uses TRBV13 and TRBJ2-7; no clear D. Germline CDR1 PRHDT, CDR2 FYEKMQ (reference sequence). Trimming took 8 bases from V and 2 from J, leaving 13 bases between them. This CDR3 has 13 residues. The DNA of the CDR3 is TGTGCCAGCGGGATGAGACGGACCTACGAGCAGTACTTC. It specifies CASGMRRTYEQYF.

The chain has TRBV9 and TRBJ2-7, with D perhaps assigned TRBD1 or TRBD2 (5 bases each). Trimming pared 4 bases from V and 2 bases from J, leaving 16 bases between. Germline V gene data show CDR1 as SGDLS and CDR2 as YYNGEE. The CDR3 has 15 residues. CDR3 nucleotides: TGTGCCAGCAGCTCGCACGGGACCCTCGCCTACGAGCAGTACTTC. Protein product: CASSSHGTLAYEQYF.

This clonotype was observed a handful of times. V is TRBV12-3 or TRBV12-4 and J is TRBJ1-2; no clear D. There are 9 residues in the CDR3. The V end was cut by 3 bases, the J end by 12 bases, with 5 bases between. CDR3 DNA sequence: TGTGCCAGCAGTTTGTGTAACACCTTC. Translation: CASSLCNTF.

This clonotype appeared a few times. The chain employs TRBV20-1 and TRBJ1-2; 9 bases map to TRBD1. The CDR3 sequence is 13 residues long. The ends lost 6 bases at V and 5 bases at J; junction bases unmatched: 7. Germline CDR1 DFQATT, CDR2 SNEGSKA (reference sequence). The CDR3, as DNA: TGCAGTGCCCGGGACAGGGAGGGGTATGGCTACACCTTC. This sequence encodes CSARDREGYGYTF.

This clonotype was seen a handful of times. The gene calls are TRBV27 and TRBJ2-3; D possibly corresponds to TRBD1 (6 bases). With 5 bases removed from V and 1 base from J, the gap between germline ends came to 19 bases. Germline CDR1 and CDR2: MNHEY and SMNVEV (reference sequence). This CDR3 spans 17 amino acids. CDR3 sequence (DNA): TGTGCCAGCAGTACCATACAGGGCTTCTATGGCACAGATACGCAGTATTTT. Residues: CASSTIQGFYGTDTQYF.

In this sample, this clonotype turned up a few times. J is TRBJ1-2 and V is TRBV5-5; maybe TRBD1 (6 bases). The CDR3 has 16 amino acids. V lost 4 bases, J lost 0 bases, and 16 bases lay in between. CDR1 SGHKS and CDR2 YYEKEE come from the germline V gene (reference sequence). The CDR3 loop is CASSLGQGRTNYGYTF. The CDR3 nucleotides read TGTGCCAGCAGCCTGGGCCAGGGGAGAACTAACTATGGCTACACCTTC.

This clonotype was recorded a few times. The chain has TRBV6-1 and TRBJ1-2; D unresolved. V lost 6 bases and J lost 8, with 16 bases in between. The CDR3 is 13 residues long. From germline, CDR1 is MNHNS and CDR2 SASEGT. The CDR3 DNA sequence: TGTGCCAGCAGGAAGGTGTCGGGATGGGGCTACACCTTC. It is translated as CASRKVSGWGYTF.

The rearrangement uses TRBV3-1 and TRBJ1-2; no definite D call. This CDR3 is 15 amino acids long. Germline CDR1 and CDR2: LGHDT and YNNKEL (reference sequence). V lost 0 bases and J lost 1, with 9 bases in between. As DNA, the CDR3 is TGTGCCAGCAGCCAAGATACGACAAGTAACTATGGCTACACCTTC. This codes for CASSQDTTSNYGYTF.

The chain has TRBV3-1 and TRBJ2-5, with 8 bases lining up with TRBD2. The DNA end lines up better with TRBJ2-7; the J call may be wrong. Germline V gives CDR1 LGHDT, CDR2 YNNKEL (reference sequence). The length of the CDR3 is 17 residues. The CDR3 reads CASSQDESGSHKYEQYF. The CDR3 DNA reads TGTGCCAGCAGCCAAGACGAAAGCGGGAGTCACAAGTACGAGCAGTACTTC.

The genes are TRBV11-2 and TRBJ2-4; a possible D gene is TRBD2 (5 bases). Trimming cost V 5 bases and J 6 bases, with 20 bases left between them. The CDR3 has 16 residues. Germline CDR1 SGHAT, CDR2 FQNNGV. The CDR3 is CASSPGGAYLGNIQYF. Here the CDR3 DNA reads TGTGCCAGCAGCCCCGGAGGAGCATACTTAGGAAACATTCAGTACTTC.

This clonotype was picked up one time. This chain connects TRBV20-1 to TRBJ1-1, with a possible D match to TRBD1 (6 bases). Germline CDR1 is DFQATT and CDR2 is SNEGSKA (reference sequence). V lost 6 bases and J lost 2, with 13 bases in between. CDR3 length: 13 amino acids. The CDR3 region has the DNA TGCAGTGCGACCGACAGGATCAACACTGAAGCTTTCTTT. Amino acids: CSATDRINTEAFF.

This CDR3 is CASSYSPGQVSYEQYF. The CDR3 DNA is TGTGCCAGCAGTTACTCCCCAGGACAGGTATCCTACGAGCAGTACTTC. The rearrangement uses TRBV6-5 and TRBJ2-7, with TRBD1 identical over 7 bases. V lost 0 bases and J lost 1; bases outside the gene matches: 6. The CDR3 loop spans 16 amino acids. Germline values: CDR1 MNHEY, CDR2 SVGAGI.

The chain employs TRBV11-2 and TRBJ1-1; 7 bases map to TRBD1. Germline CDR1 is SGHAT and CDR2 is FQNNGV. This CDR3 spans 17 amino acids. The J segment lost 5 bases and the V segment lost 8 bases, leaving 20 bases of the junction unmatched. The CDR3 loop reads CASSFSRQGGLGTEAFF. DNA for the CDR3: TGTGCCAGCTCCTTTTCAAGACAGGGAGGGTTGGGGACTGAAGCTTTCTTT.

A note on this clonotype: The missing conserved phenylalanine or tryptophan at the end of this CDR3 makes a read error likely. The chain recombines TRBV2 with TRBJ2-5, with TRBD2 matching over 9 bases. Germline assignment: CDR1 SNHLY and CDR2 FYNNEI. The trim removed 3 bases at V and 3 bases at J, leaving 8 bases unmatched. The CDR3 extends over 16 amino acids. The DNA of the CDR3 is TGTGCCAGCAGTGACCCTCTAGCGGGAATAAAAGAGACCCAGTACGTC. Translated, it gives CASSDPLAGIKETQYV.

J is TRBJ2-5 and V is TRBV2; 7 bases match TRBD1. The J call may not be correct, given that the DNA end is closer to TRBJ2-7. The CDR3 length is 11 residues. In germline, CDR1 is SNHLY, CDR2 FYNNEI. In DNA, the CDR3 is TGTGCCACAACAACAGGGGTCGAGCAGTACTTC. This translates into CATTTGVEQYF.

In this sample, this clonotype turned up a few times. The J gene is TRBJ2-5, the V gene TRBV2; 11 nucleotides align to TRBD2. Germline V gene data show CDR1 as SNHLY and CDR2 as FYNNEI. J lost 5 bases, V lost 6 bases, and 8 bases had no gene match. The CDR3 is made up of 15 amino acids. This CDR3 reads CASSLTSGKGETQYF. As DNA, the CDR3 is TGTGCCAGCAGCCTGACTAGCGGGAAAGGGGAGACCCAGTACTTC.

This clonotype was seen just once. The junction departs from the called germline gene at one end, perhaps through a read error. The genes are TRBV12-3 or TRBV12-4 and TRBJ1-5, with D perhaps matching TRBD1 (6 bases). The CDR3 spans 14 residues. As DNA, the CDR3 is TGTGCCAGCAGTTTTGGCAGGGGTGATCAGCCCCGGCATTTT. Its translation: CASSFGRGDQPRHF.

Concerning this clonotype: A clone one base away is much larger, so this may be a read error. V gene TRBV20-1 combines with J gene TRBJ2-1; no clear D gene. The J call could be wrong; TRBJ2-7 is a better fit for the DNA end. The CDR3 consists of 16 residues. In germline, CDR1 is DFQATT, CDR2 SNEGSKA (reference sequence). CDR3 sequence: CSARDRRPGSYNEQYF. The DNA of the CDR3 is TGCAGTGCTAGAGATCGGCGCCCCGGCTCCTACAATGAGCAGTACTTC.